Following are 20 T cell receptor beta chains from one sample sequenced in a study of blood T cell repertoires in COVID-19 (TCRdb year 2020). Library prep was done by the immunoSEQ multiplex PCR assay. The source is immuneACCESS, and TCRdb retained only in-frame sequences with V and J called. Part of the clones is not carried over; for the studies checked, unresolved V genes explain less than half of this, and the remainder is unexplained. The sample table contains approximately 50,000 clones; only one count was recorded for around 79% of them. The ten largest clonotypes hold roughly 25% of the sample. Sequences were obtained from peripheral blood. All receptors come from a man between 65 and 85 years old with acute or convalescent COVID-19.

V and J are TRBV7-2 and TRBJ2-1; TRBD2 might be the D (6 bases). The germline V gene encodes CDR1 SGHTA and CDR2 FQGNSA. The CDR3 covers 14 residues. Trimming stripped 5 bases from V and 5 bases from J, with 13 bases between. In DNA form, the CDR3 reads TGTGCCAGCAGCCTCACAGGACTAAACAATGAGCAGTTCTTC. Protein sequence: CASSLTGLNNEQFF.

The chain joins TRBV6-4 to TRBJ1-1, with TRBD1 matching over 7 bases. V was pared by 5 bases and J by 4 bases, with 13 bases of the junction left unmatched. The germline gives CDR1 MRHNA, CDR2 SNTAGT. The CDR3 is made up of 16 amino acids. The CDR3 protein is CASSTGVRVLGTEAFF. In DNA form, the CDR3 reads TGTGCCAGCAGTACAGGGGTGCGGGTTTTGGGCACTGAAGCTTTCTTT.

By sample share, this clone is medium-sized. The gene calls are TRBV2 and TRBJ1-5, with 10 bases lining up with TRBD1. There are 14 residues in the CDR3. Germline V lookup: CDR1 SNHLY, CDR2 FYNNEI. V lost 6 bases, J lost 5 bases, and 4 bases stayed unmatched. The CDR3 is CASRGTGDHQPQHF. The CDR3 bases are TGTGCCAGCAGAGGGACAGGGGATCATCAGCCCCAGCATTTT.

CDR3 protein: CASRSGGGTDTQYF. DNA of the CDR3: TGTGCCAGCAGATCGGGGGGGGGCACAGATACGCAGTATTTT. The chain recombines TRBV6-6 with TRBJ2-3, with 8 bases matching TRBD2. Per the germline V gene, CDR1 is MNHNY and CDR2 is SVGAGI (reference sequence). The J segment lost 1 base and the V segment lost 6 bases, leaving 3 bases of the junction unmatched. This CDR3 is built from 14 residues.

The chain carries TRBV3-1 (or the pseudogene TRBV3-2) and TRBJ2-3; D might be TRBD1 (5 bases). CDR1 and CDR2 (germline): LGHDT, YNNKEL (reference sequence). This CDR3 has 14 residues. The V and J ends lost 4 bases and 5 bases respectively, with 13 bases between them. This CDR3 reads CASSPWEGEDTQYF. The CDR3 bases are TGTGCCAGCAGCCCTTGGGAAGGGGAAGATACGCAGTATTTT.

The CDR3 nucleotides read TGTGCCAGCAGCAAAGTGGACGGGGACAGGACATTCTACGAGCAGTACTTC. It encodes CASSKVDGDRTFYEQYF. The chain links TRBV21-1 to TRBJ2-7; the DNA was not compared with TRBD1, the D call given in the table. TRBV21-1 is described as a pseudogene. The CDR3 sequence is 17 residues long.

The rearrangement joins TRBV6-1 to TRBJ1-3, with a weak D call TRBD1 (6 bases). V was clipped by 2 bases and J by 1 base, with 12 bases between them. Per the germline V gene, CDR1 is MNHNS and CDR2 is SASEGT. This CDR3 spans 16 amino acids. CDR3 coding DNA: TGTGCCAGCAGTGAATCCCGACAGGAGTCTGGAAACACCATATATTTT. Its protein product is CASSESRQESGNTIYF.

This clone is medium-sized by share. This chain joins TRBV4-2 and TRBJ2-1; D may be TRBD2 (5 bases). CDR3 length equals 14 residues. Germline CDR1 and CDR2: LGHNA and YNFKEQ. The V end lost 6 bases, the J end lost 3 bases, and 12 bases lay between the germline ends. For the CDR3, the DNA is TGTGCCAGCAGTATAGAGGGATTCTACAATGAGCAGTTCTTC. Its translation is CASSIEGFYNEQFF.

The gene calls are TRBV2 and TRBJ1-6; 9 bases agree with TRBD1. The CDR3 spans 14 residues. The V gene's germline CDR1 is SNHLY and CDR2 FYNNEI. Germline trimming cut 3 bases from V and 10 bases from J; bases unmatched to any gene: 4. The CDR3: CASSEGQGRSPLHF. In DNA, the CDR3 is TGTGCCAGCAGTGAGGGACAGGGCCGATCACCCCTCCACTTT.

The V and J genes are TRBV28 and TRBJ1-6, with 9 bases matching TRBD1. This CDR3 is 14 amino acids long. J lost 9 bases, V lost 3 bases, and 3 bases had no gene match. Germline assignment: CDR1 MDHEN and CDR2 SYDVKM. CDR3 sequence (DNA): TGTGCCAGCAGTTTTAGGACAGGGGCTTCACCCCTCCACTTT. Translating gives CASSFRTGASPLHF.

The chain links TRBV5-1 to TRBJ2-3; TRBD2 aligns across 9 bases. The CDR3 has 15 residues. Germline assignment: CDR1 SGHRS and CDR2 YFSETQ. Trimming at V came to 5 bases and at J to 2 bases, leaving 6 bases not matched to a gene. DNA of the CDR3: TGCGCCAGCAGAGCTAGCGGGACCAACACAGATACGCAGTATTTT. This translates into CASRASGTNTDTQYF.

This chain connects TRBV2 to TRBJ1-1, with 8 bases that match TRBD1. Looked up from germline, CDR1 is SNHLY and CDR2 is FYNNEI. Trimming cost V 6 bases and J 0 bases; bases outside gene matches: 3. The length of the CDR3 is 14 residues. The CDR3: CASRDRAMNTEAFF. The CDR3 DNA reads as TGTGCCAGCAGGGACAGGGCCATGAACACTGAAGCTTTCTTT.

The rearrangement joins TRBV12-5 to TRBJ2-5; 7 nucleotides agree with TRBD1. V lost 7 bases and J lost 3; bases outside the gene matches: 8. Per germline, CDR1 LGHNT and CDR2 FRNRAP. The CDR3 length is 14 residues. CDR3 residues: CASVPGTEKETQYF. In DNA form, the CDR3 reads TGTGCTAGTGTTCCCGGGACAGAGAAAGAGACCCAGTACTTC. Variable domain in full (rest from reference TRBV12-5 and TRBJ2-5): DARVTQTPRHKVTEMGQEVTMRCQPILGHNTVFWYRQTMMQGLELLAYFRNRAPLDDSGMPKDRFSAEMPDATLATLKIQPSEPRDSAVYFCASVPGTEKETQYFGPGTRLLVL.

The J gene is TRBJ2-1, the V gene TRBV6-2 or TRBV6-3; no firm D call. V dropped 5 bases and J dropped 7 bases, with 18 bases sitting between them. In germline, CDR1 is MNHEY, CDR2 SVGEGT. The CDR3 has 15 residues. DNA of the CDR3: TGTGCCAGCAGTAGGTCCCGCCAGGCTACAAATGAGCAGTTCTTC. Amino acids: CASSRSRQATNEQFF.

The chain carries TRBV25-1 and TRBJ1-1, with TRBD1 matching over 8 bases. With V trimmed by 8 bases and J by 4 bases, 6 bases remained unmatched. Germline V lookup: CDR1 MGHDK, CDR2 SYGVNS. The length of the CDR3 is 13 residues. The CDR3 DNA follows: TGTGCCAGCCGGGCCCAGGGGGCCACTGAAGCTTTCTTT. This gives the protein CASRAQGATEAFF.

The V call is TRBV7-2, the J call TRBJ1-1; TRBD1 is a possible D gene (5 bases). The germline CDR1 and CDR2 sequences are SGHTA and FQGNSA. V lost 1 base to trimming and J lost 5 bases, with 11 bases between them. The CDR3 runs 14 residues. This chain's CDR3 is CASSLVAGPTEAFF. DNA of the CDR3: TGTGCCAGCAGCTTAGTGGCAGGGCCAACTGAAGCTTTCTTT.

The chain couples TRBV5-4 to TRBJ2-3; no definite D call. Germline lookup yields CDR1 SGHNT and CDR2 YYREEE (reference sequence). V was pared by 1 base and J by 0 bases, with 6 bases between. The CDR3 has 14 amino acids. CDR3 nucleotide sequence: TGTGCCAGCAGCTTGACAGCTAGCACAGATACGCAGTATTTT. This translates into CASSLTASTDTQYF.

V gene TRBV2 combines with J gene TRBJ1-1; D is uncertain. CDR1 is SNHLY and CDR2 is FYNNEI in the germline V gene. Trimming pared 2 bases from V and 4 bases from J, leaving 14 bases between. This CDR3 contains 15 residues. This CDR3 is CASSELARGSTEAFF. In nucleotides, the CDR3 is TGTGCCAGCAGTGAACTTGCACGAGGGTCCACTGAAGCTTTCTTT.

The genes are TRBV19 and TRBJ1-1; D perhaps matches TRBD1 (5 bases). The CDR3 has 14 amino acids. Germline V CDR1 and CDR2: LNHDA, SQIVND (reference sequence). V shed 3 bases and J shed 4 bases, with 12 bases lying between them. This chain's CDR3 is CASSIGGRATEAFF. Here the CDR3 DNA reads TGTGCCAGTAGTATTGGCGGCAGGGCCACTGAAGCTTTCTTT.

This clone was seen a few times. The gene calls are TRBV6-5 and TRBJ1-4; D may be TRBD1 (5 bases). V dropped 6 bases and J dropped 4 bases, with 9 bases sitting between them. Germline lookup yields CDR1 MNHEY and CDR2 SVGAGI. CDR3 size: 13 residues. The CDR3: CASRDRFNEKLFF. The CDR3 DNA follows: TGTGCCAGCAGAGACAGATTTAATGAAAAACTGTTTTTT.